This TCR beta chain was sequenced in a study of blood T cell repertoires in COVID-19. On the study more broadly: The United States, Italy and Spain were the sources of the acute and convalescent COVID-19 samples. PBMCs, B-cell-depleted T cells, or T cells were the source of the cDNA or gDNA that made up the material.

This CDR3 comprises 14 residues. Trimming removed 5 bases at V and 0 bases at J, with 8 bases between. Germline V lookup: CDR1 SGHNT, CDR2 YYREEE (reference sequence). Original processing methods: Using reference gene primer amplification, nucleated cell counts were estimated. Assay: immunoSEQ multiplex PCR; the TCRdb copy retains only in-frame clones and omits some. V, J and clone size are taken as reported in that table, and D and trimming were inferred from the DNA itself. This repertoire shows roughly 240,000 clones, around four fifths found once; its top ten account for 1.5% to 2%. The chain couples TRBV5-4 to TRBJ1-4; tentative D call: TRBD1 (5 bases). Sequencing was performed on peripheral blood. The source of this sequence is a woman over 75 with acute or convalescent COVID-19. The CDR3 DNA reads TGTGCCAGCAGTGAGACAGCAACTAATGAAAAACTGTTTTTT. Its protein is CASSETATNEKLFF.